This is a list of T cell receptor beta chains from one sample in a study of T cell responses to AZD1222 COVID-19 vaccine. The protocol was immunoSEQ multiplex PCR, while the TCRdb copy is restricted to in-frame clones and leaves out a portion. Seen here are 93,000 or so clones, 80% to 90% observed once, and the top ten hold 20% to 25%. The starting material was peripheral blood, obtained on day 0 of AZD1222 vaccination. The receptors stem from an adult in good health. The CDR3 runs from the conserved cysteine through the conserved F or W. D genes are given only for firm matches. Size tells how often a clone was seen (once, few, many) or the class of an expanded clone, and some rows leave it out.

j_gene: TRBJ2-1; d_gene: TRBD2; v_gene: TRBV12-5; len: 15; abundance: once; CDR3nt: TGTGCTAGTGGTAGCGGGAGGGCTTATAACAATGAGCAGTTCTTC; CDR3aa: CASGSGRAYNNEQFF
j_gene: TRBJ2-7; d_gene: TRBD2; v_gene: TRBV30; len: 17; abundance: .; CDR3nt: TGTGCCTGGAGAGGCTTCTCTACAGCGGGAGGAACCTACGAGCAGTACTTC; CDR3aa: CAWRGFSTAGGTYEQYF
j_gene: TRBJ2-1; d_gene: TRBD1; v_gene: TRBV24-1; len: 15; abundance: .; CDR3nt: TGTGCCACTGATCTCCCGACAGGGAACTACAATGAGCAGTTCTTC; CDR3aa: CATDLPTGNYNEQFF
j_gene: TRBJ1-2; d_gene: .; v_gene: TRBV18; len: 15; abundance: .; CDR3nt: TGTGCCAGCTCACCACCGAGTGGGACGGACTATGGCTACACCTTC; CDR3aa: CASSPPSGTDYGYTF
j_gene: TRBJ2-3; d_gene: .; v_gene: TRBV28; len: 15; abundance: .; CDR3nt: TGTGCCAGCACCATCGCGGGGTCACGGCGCAATACGCAGTATTTT; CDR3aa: CASTIAGSRRNTQYF
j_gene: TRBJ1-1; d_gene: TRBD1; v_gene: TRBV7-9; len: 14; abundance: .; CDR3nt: TGTGCCAGCAGCTTCCAGGGGGCGCGGACTGAAGCTTTCTTT; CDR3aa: CASSFQGARTEAFF
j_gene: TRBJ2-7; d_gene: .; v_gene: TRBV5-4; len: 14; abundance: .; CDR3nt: TGTGCCAGCAGCTTAGTTGGGACACGCGACGAGCAGTACTTC; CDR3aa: CASSLVGTRDEQYF
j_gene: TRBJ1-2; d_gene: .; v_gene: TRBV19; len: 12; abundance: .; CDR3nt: TGTGCCAGTAGTTACAGCAACTATGGCTACACCTTC; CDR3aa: CASSYSNYGYTF
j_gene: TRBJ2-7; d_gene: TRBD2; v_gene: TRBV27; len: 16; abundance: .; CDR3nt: TGTGCCAGCAGTTTAAAGCGGGACGTAACATTCTACGAGCAGTACTTC; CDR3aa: CASSLKRDVTFYEQYF
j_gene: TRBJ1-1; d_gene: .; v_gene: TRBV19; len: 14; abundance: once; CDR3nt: TGTGCCAGTTTTCCGGGCCCTATGAACACTGAAGCTTTCTTT; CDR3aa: CASFPGPMNTEAFF
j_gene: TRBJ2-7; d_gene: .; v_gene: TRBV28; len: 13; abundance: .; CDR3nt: TGTGCCAGCAGTTCCGGACAGACCTACGAGCAGTACTTC; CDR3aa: CASSSGQTYEQYF
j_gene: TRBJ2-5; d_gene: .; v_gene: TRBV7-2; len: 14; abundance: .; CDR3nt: TGTGCCAGCAGCTTTCAAGGGGGGCAAGAGACCCAGTACTTC; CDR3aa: CASSFQGGQETQYF
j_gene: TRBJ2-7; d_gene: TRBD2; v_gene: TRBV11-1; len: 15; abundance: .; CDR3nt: TGTGCCAGCAGCTTTAATAGCGGGGACTCCTACGAGCAGTACTTC; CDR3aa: CASSFNSGDSYEQYF
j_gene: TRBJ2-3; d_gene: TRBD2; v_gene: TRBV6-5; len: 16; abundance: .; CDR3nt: TGTGCCAGCAGTTCTTACAAAGCGGGGGGCACAGATACGCAGTATTTT; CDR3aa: CASSSYKAGGTDTQYF
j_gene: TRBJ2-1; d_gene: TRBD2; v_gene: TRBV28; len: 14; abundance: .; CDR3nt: TGTGCCAGCAGTTTCACTAGCGGGTACAATGAGCAGTTCTTC; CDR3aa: CASSFTSGYNEQFF
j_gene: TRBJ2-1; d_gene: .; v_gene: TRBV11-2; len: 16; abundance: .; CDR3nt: TGTGCCAGCAGCCGGAGCACGGCGGGGCCCTACAATGAGCAGTTCTTC; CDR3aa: CASSRSTAGPYNEQFF